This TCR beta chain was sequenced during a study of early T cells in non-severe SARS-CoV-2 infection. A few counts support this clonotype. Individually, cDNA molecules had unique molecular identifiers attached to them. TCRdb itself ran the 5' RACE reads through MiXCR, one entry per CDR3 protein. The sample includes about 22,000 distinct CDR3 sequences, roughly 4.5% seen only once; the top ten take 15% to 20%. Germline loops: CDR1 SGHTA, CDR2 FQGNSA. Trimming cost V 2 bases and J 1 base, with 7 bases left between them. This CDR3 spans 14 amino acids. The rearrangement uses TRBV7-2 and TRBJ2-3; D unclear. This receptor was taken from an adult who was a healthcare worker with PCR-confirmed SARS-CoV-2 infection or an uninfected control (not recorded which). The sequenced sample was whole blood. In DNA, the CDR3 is TGTGCCAGCAGCTTAAATGGCCGCACAGATACGCAGTATTTT. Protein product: CASSLNGRTDTQYF.